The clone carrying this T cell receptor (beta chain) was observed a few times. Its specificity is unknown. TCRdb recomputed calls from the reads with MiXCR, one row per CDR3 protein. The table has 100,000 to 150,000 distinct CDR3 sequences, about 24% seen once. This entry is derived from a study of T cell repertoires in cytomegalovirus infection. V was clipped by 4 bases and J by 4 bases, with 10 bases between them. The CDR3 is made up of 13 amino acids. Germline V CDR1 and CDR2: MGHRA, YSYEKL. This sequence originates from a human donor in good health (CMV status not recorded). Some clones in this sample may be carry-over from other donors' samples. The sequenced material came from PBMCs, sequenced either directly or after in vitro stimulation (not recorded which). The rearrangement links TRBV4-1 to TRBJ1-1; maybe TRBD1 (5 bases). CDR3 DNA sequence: TGCGCCAGCAGCCTGCCAGGGTCCACTGAAGCTTTCTTT. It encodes CASSLPGSTEAFF.